Given below is one TCR beta chain in context. Its antigen is still unknown. Base qualities are missing; no much larger clone stands one base away. The cysteine opens and the phenylalanine closes a CDR3 of 16 amino acids. This entry keeps only the CDR3 DNA: 48 bases, framed from base 1. According to the germline V gene, CDR1 reads LGHNA and CDR2 reads YNFKEQ. Here V drops 4 bases and J drops 8 bases, and the junction holds 8 bases not matched to any gene. In total, roughly 670 healthy bone marrow donors made up the cohort. Cohort members were all nominally healthy when sampled, although unrecorded immune exposures were likely present. The donor tested CMV seronegative, placing the donor among the 350 or so seronegative members of the cohort. Each donor provided a peripheral blood sample, and peripheral blood mononuclear cells were used for TCR beta sequencing. Genomic DNA extraction from the blood cell samples was performed with the Qiagen DNeasy Blood Extraction Kit.

Libraries were constructed by the immunoSEQ multiplex PCR assay. For the multiplex PCR, a mixture combining 60 forward primers for TCR Vbeta segments and 13 reverse primers for TCR Jbeta segments was used. The CDR3 region of rearranged TCR beta genes was amplified from genomic DNA by a multiplex PCR assay. The Illumina HiSeq System was used to sequence the amplified TCR beta libraries as 87-base-pair reads. The authors' pipeline ran thus. In a later analysis, some 80 million unique TCR beta chains were counted across the roughly 700 repertoires, and some 10 million of these chains were shared by at least two donors. Raw reads were error-corrected and collapsed into unique sequences by a nearest-neighbor algorithm in which closely related sequences were merged to remove PCR and sequencing errors. To assign V, D and J gene segments, CDR3 sequences were aligned to IMGT reference sequences. For a sequence to be retained, a match of at least six nucleotides to both a V gene segment and a J gene segment was required. Rearrangements were classified as productive when the CDR3 lacked stop codons and remained in frame with V and J, and all other rearrangements were classified as non-productive. CDR3 was defined according to IMGT convention as the region running from the second conserved V-encoded cysteine to the conserved J-encoded phenylalanine. In an earlier analysis of roughly 580 of the donors, sequences lacking an unambiguous match to a single V gene segment were excluded. An earlier analysis of several hundred of the donors classified V segments as functional when productive rearrangements were above 56.7% and as segregating when the standard deviation between donors was above 5%. A statistical classification framework was built for diagnosing cytomegalovirus status from the catalog of TCR beta chain sequences. In a later analysis, V and J genes were assigned by comparing TCR nucleotide sequences against IMGT/GENE-DB human TR gene sequences. A later analysis assigned CDR3 sequences and most-parsimonious VDJ recombination scenarios with the TCRdist pipeline. In a later analysis, each TCR beta chain was defined by its CDR3 amino acid sequence together with its V-gene family, and reads without a unique V-gene family were excluded. As a way to deal with suspected cross-contamination and a sequencing artifact, a later analysis dropped under 600 nucleotide sequences that were highly shared and had low generation probability. In a later analysis, a clonal expansion index was calculated for each public chain from normalized within-repertoire ranks of inferred template counts. Generation probabilities in a later analysis came from a VDJ recombination model fitted to out-of-frame rearrangements, and those results were checked against IGoR. A later analysis scored TCR-TCR, TCR-HLA and TCR-CMV co-occurrence with hypergeometric tests, applying a repertoire-size bias correction to TCR pairs. A later analysis estimated false discovery rates by permuting HLA or CMV assignments 20 times. In a later analysis, co-occurring TCRs were grouped using DBSCAN, with TCRdist sequence similarity added in when clustering inside HLA-allele-positive subsets. Repertoires with fewer than 30,000 or more than 120,000 public chains were left out of co-occurrence clustering, as were a handful of repertoires with anomalous nucleotide sharing. The table was pulled from immuneACCESS by TCRdb, which kept in-frame rearrangements only. Such tables lose some clones; where checked, under half of the loss comes from unresolved V genes, and the rest has no known cause. V and J calls and clone size follow that table, whereas D and trimming were derived from the DNA. Counted in this sample were some 200,000 clones; more than 60% of them appeared once. The ten largest clones represent about 0.2% of the sample.

The sample comes from a study of cytomegalovirus exposure and HLA in healthy donors (dated by TCRdb to 2016 to 2017). Background for the entire study: An earlier analysis of roughly 610 of the donors reported under 300 Gb of sequence data and roughly 120 million unique TCR beta sequences obtained from 180 million or so T cells. An early release that covered fewer than 750 HLA-typed donors contained 250 to 350 gigabases of sequencing data and 70 million to 100 million unique TCR sequences. Of the roughly 400 genotyped donors, roughly 80% fell in the genetic ancestry cluster associated with self-reported Caucasian donors. The study was designed to test whether signatures of past pathogen exposure could be identified by cataloging public T cell receptors. The study used immunosequencing to profile the T cell repertoires of approximately 640 subjects and linked those repertoires to cytomegalovirus serostatus. A separate validation cohort of approximately 130 different subjects was used in addition to the 666-subject first cohort. To predict cytomegalovirus infection status, the study combined high-throughput TCR immunosequencing, statistical association of individual TCRs with disease status, and machine learning. A later analysis re-analyzed previously published TCR beta repertoires from hundreds of donors and added high-resolution HLA genotyping to study TCR occurrence patterns. Rather than drawing on any new phenotypic data, the later analysis identified candidate immune exposures from TCR beta sequences and the way those sequences occurred across donors. To decide whether each TCR beta V gene segment behaved as functional or pseudogenic, an earlier analysis of approximately 600 of the donors relied on high-throughput TCR beta sequencing. Donor age, sex, ethnicity and CMV serostatus were compiled together with the repertoire data. A later genetic analysis used genome-wide SNP genotypes for about three fifths of the 666 donors, treating that subset as a discovery cohort. All discovery cohort repertoires had been generated using a single sequencing platform. Class I and class II HLA loci were covered by the typing at four-digit resolution. The number of typed donors differed by locus: roughly 629-640 for A, B, C, DRB1 and DQB1; 500 to 550 for DQA1; approximately 610 for DPA1; and around 450 for DPB1. Several DR-DQ haplotypes were treated as single units for association and clustering because of strong linkage in the cohort. Across about 370 genotyped donors of the cohort, an average of about 240,000 unique TCR beta nucleotide sequences per donor were sequenced, and roughly 20% of those sequences were non-productive.

The study at large found these results: A cluster of highly shared sequence variants was judged likely to represent a technical artifact of the sequencing pipeline. The study listed 150 to 200 TCR beta chains as associated with cytomegalovirus. According to the authors, the approach could potentially be generalized to other disease states and immunological phenotypes. A later analysis associated 15,000 or so TCR beta sequences with specific HLA alleles at a false discovery rate of 0.05. A further reported finding was that TCR beta sequences accurately predicted the HLA-A and HLA-B alleles for most subjects in the first cohort. Across donors, most TCR sequences were observed very rarely, whereas some public TCRs were present in many individuals. The classifier was reported to diagnose cytomegalovirus status with high specificity and sensitivity in both the original and validation cohorts. The only immune exposure information available for the cohort was CMV serostatus. The earlier analysis of some 540 of the donors excluded 15 to 20 rarely observed V segments, including chromosome 9 orphons, because counts were too low. In a later analysis, TCR association rates were found to vary across HLA loci, with the most associated TCRs seen for DRB1 alleles and the fewest for HLA-C alleles. In a later analysis, most CMV-associated TCR beta chains were found to appear HLA-restricted, with HLA associations seemingly driven largely by CMV exposure. The cohort was sequenced for TCR beta chains only, and without alpha or paired-chain data the features that could be detected were limited. In a later genetic analysis, fewer N-insertions in productive TCRs were reported among donors in an Asian-associated ancestry cluster than the 666-donor mean. In vitro tests confirmed that a few of the cytomegalovirus-associated TCR beta chains recognize cytomegalovirus antigens. Roughly uniform sequencing depth across donors was assumed in presence/absence analyses, although this assumption may not hold. An association between a missense DCLRE1C variant and V-gene and J-gene trimming of TCR beta chains was found in a later genetic analysis and replicated in an independent cohort. A later analysis found that HLA-associated TCR beta chains were more clonally expanded and had lower generation probabilities than equally common non-associated chains. Because the 87-base-pair reads could not distinguish some IMGT-functional V segments, including TRBV6-2 and TRBV6-3, those segments were excluded. When HLA alleles, especially DR and DQ, strongly co-occurred, TCR associations were difficult to assign to individual alleles. HLA typing was unavailable for some donors at each locus, so association tests used only the typed subset. In an earlier analysis of 587 of the donors, most TCR beta V segments were observed in productive rearrangements about 87% or about 30% of the time, broadly matching IMGT annotations. Linkage disequilibrium might explain the correlated functional status among segregating V segments, but an unknown experimental factor could not be ruled out. According to a later analysis, parvovirus B19, influenza, CMV and Epstein-Barr virus appeared linked to several top co-occurrence clusters.

The TCR was taken from a girl aged 2 to 10 in good health and CMV-seronegative. The sequenced sample consisted of PBMCs. The chain is made from TRBV4-2 and TRBJ2-1, with TRBD2 identical over 13 junction bases. For the CDR3, the sequence is CASSPGLAGALDEQFF. In nucleotides, the sequence is TGTGCCAGCAGCCCTGGACTAGCGGGAGCATTAGATGAGCAGTTCTTC.